A single T cell receptor beta chain is shown here with its context. This entry belongs to a study of OX40 agonist ivuxolimab in advanced cancers. CDR1 and CDR2 (germline): SGHTA, FQGTGA. This CDR3 has 15 amino acids. The junction had 10 bases not matched to a gene; V was cut back by 4 bases and J by 6 bases. TCRdb's table, derived via immunoSEQ multiplex PCR, lists solely in-frame clones and lacks some. Among 69,000 or so clones listed, 85% were seen once. The sequences come from CD4+ or CD8+ T cells sorted from blood, collected in a trial of the OX40 agonist ivuxolimab. This clonotype was sampled from an adult with an advanced solid tumor such as melanoma, head and neck, liver or kidney cancer. The chain links TRBV7-3 to TRBJ1-2; TRBD1 aligns across 8 bases. DNA of the CDR3: TGTGCCAGCAGCTCAACTCCGGGACAGGTACATGGCTACACCTTC. It codes for CASSSTPGQVHGYTF.